A selection of T cell receptor beta chains follows, all from one sample in a study of blood T cells in healthy people across ages. MiXCR, applied by TCRdb to the 5' RACE reads, yields one record per CDR3 protein. The sample contains around 1.5 million distinct CDR3 sequences, around 36% of which appear only once. Input material: blood. The origin of the receptors is a young woman in good health. Each CDR3 is given with its conserved first and last residue. Fields, in order: CDR3 DNA, CDR3 protein, clone size, D gene, J gene, V gene. D genes are given only for firm matches. Expanded clones get a size class; other rows say once, few or many, or leave the size out.

TGCGCCAGCAGTGAGGTGGTGGGACTAGCGGGAAACGAGCAGTTCTTC	CASSEVVGLAGNEQFF	NA	TRBD2	TRBJ2-1	TRBV10-2
TGTGCCTGGAGTGTCCTGGGGGCTTACGAGCAGTACTTC	CAWSVLGAYEQYF	NA	NA	TRBJ2-7	TRBV30
TGCGCCAGCAGGGCCAAAGAGCGGGGGGGCCTCTACGAGCAGTACTTC	CASRAKERGGLYEQYF	few	TRBD2	TRBJ2-7	TRBV5-1
TGTGCCAGCAGCTCCCGGGACAGGGATAACAATGAGCAGTTCTTC	CASSSRDRDNNEQFF	few	TRBD1	TRBJ2-1	TRBV7-3
TGTGCCAGCAGCTTTGACAGGGGTATGAACACTGAAGCTTTCTTT	CASSFDRGMNTEAFF	few	TRBD1	TRBJ1-1	TRBV7-9
TGTGCCAGCAGCCCGCAGGGAAGACCCGGCGGGAGTGCTGAAGCTTTCTTT	CASSPQGRPGGSAEAFF	few	NA	TRBJ1-1	TRBV7-9
TGCGCCAGCAGCTTGGCGGGACTAGCGGACGATACGCAGTATTTT	CASSLAGLADDTQYF	NA	TRBD2	TRBJ2-3	TRBV5-1
TGTGCCAGCAGCCAAGCTTGGACTAGCGTGAACGAGCAGTTCTTC	CASSQAWTSVNEQFF	few	TRBD2	TRBJ2-1	TRBV4-2
TGTGCCAGCAGCTACCGGGCACAACCTAATGAAAAACTGTTTTTT	CASSYRAQPNEKLFF	few	NA	TRBJ1-4	TRBV3-1
TGTGCCAGCAGTCGGGTCCGGACAGGCGCGACTGAAGCTTTCTTT	CASSRVRTGATEAFF	NA	TRBD1	TRBJ1-1	TRBV6-5
TGTGCCAGCTTTGGGACGGTCTATGGCTACACCTTC	CASFGTVYGYTF	few	NA	TRBJ1-2	TRBV12-3/TRBV12-4
TGTGCCATGGGAAGGGAGAGCGAGCAGTACTTC	CAMGRESEQYF	many	NA	TRBJ2-7	TRBV10-3
TGTGCCTGGGGGAACCTAGCGGGAGGCGAGGGAGAGCAGTTCTTC	CAWGNLAGGEGEQFF	NA	TRBD2	TRBJ2-1	TRBV30
TGTGCCAGCAGTATCTTAGCGGGAGCCTACAATGAGCAGTTCTTC	CASSILAGAYNEQFF	many	TRBD2	TRBJ2-1	TRBV27
TGTGCCACCGCCGAGGGGTCTGGAAACACCATATATTTT	CATAEGSGNTIYF	NA	NA	TRBJ1-3	TRBV3-1
TGTGCCCACAGCCCTAGCGGCACAGGATCCGGGGAGCTGTTTTTT	CAHSPSGTGSGELFF	NA	TRBD2	TRBJ2-2	TRBV7-9
TGTGCCAGCAGCTTGTATACAGGGGCCCAAGAGACCCAGTACTTC	CASSLYTGAQETQYF	few	TRBD1	TRBJ2-5	TRBV5-6
TGTGCCAGCAGTGTGGGGACAGGAGGGACCTACAATGAGCAGTTCTTC	CASSVGTGGTYNEQFF	NA	TRBD1	TRBJ2-1	TRBV6-6
TGCAGTGCTAGAGATGAGACAGGGGGCCTCGAGACCCAGTACTTC	CSARDETGGLETQYF	NA	TRBD1	TRBJ2-5	TRBV20-1
TGCGCCAGCAGCCAGTGGGTAGTCACCACTGAAGCTTTCTTT	CASSQWVVTTEAFF	few	NA	TRBJ1-1	TRBV4-1
TGTGCCAGCAGTGAATTTGGACTAGCGGGCTCCTGCAATGAGCAGTTCTTC	CASSEFGLAGSCNEQFF	NA	TRBD2	TRBJ2-1	TRBV6-1
TGCAGTGCTAGACAGGGGGCGGGCACTGAAGCTTTCTTT	CSARQGAGTEAFF	few	TRBD1	TRBJ1-1	TRBV20-1
TGTGCCAGCAGCGAGCTTGGAACGCCGGTGCAGTACTTC	CASSELGTPVQYF	few	NA	TRBJ2-7	TRBV27
TGTGCCAGCAGCCCCGCGACAGGGGCTTGGTATGGCTACACCTTC	CASSPATGAWYGYTF	NA	TRBD1	TRBJ1-2	TRBV7-8
TGCAGTGCTAGGACCCCGGGACTAGCGGACTCCTACAATGAGCAGTTCTTC	CSARTPGLADSYNEQFF	NA	TRBD2	TRBJ2-1	TRBV20-1
NA	CASSFYICSAGARGKQETQYF	NA	NA	TRBJ2-5	TRBV5-6
TGTGCCAGCAGATGGGAAGACTACACCTTC	CASRWEDYTF	NA	NA	TRBJ1-2	TRBV6-1
TGTGCCAGCAGGGAGGCCGAACCGAACAATGAGCAGTTCTTC	CASREAEPNNEQFF	few	NA	TRBJ2-1	TRBV2
TGTGCCAGCAGCTTAGAGGTAGGGGTTAATTCACCCCTCCACTTT	CASSLEVGVNSPLHF	many	NA	TRBJ1-6	TRBV7-2
TGTGCCAGCAGGGTATGGGGGGGAGGGGGCCACAATGAGCAGTTCTTC	CASRVWGGGGHNEQFF	NA	NA	TRBJ2-1	TRBV27
TGTGCCAGCAGTGAAGCGCCTGACAATGAGCAGTTCTTC	CASSEAPDNEQFF	few	NA	TRBJ2-1	TRBV2
TGCGCCAGCAGCTTTGGTGCGGGGAACACCGGGGAGCTGTTTTTT	CASSFGAGNTGELFF	few	NA	TRBJ2-2	TRBV5-1
TGCGCCAACAGACGCGGGGGGAGCTACGAGCAGTACTTC	CANRRGGSYEQYF	few	TRBD2	TRBJ2-7	TRBV5-1
TGTGCCAGCAGCCCCCGAAGCGGGGAGCTGTTTTTT	CASSPRSGELFF	NA	NA	TRBJ2-2	TRBV18
TGCAGTGCTGGGTGGGGGACAGATAGCAATCAGCCCCAGCATTTT	CSAGWGTDSNQPQHF	NA	TRBD1	TRBJ1-5	TRBV20-1
TGTGCCAGCAGTCCCCACCGGGACAGGGGCTATGGCTACACCTTC	CASSPHRDRGYGYTF	few	TRBD1	TRBJ1-2	TRBV27
TGTGCCAGCAGACGAGGTGGGACTAGCTCCTACAATGAGCAGTTCTTC	CASRRGGTSSYNEQFF	few	TRBD2	TRBJ2-1	TRBV27
TGTGCCACCAAACAGGGTCGGAGCTCCTACAATGAGCAGTTCTTC	CATKQGRSSYNEQFF	NA	NA	TRBJ2-1	TRBV15
TGCAGTGCTACTCTTATGAACACTGAAGCTTTCTTT	CSATLMNTEAFF	few	NA	TRBJ1-1	TRBV20-1
TGTGCCAGCAGGAGATCGGCGGGGGGCTCCTACGAGCAGTACTTC	CASRRSAGGSYEQYF	few	TRBD2	TRBJ2-7	TRBV28
TGCGCCAGCAGCCAAGGGGTGCAGAGCAATCAGCCCCAGCATTTT	CASSQGVQSNQPQHF	NA	NA	TRBJ1-5	TRBV4-1
TGTGCCAGCAGCTCGCGCCCCGGACAGGTCGTCAGCACAGATACGCAGTATTTT	CASSSRPGQVVSTDTQYF	NA	TRBD1	TRBJ2-3	TRBV9
TGCAGTGCTAGACTCGTTGAAAGGCTCGGCTACACCTTC	CSARLVERLGYTF	NA	NA	TRBJ1-2	TRBV20-1
TGTGCCAGCAGTTACTCGAGAAGCGGGGGGAGGGCAGATACGCAGTATTTT	CASSYSRSGGRADTQYF	few	TRBD2	TRBJ2-3	TRBV6-2/TRBV6-3
TGCAGTGCGAGACAGGGAATGGTATCCTACGAGCAGTACTTC	CSARQGMVSYEQYF	many	TRBD1	TRBJ2-7	TRBV20-1
TGTGCCAGCAGCGTAGCCGGGGGACTAGCGGGCGTTAACAATGAGCAGTTCTTC	CASSVAGGLAGVNNEQFF	NA	TRBD2	TRBJ2-1	TRBV9
TGTGCCAGCAGCGTAACCGGGACAGGGGGCTCTGGCTACACCTTC	CASSVTGTGGSGYTF	NA	TRBD1	TRBJ1-2	TRBV6-2/TRBV6-3
TGTGCCAGCAGTTACTCCGAACGGGCTGAAGCTTTCTTT	CASSYSERAEAFF	NA	NA	TRBJ1-1	TRBV6-5
TGTGCCAGCAGCCAAATCCAGATACAAGAGACCCAGTACTTC	CASSQIQIQETQYF	few	NA	TRBJ2-5	TRBV3-1
TGTGCCAGCAGATTTACAGGGAACACCGGGGAGCCGTTTTTT	CASRFTGNTGEPFF	few	NA	TRBJ2-2	TRBV7-9
TGCAGTGCTCGGAGCGGGAGCCTTATGGCCGGGGAGCTGTTTTTT	CSARSGSLMAGELFF	few	TRBD2	TRBJ2-2	TRBV20-1
TGTGCCAGCAGCGGGCAGCGGTTAACCTACGAGCAGTACTTC	CASSGQRLTYEQYF	NA	NA	TRBJ2-7	TRBV6-1
TGCGCCAGCAGCTCTCTAGCGGTATCTAGCACAGATACGCAGTATTTT	CASSSLAVSSTDTQYF	NA	TRBD2	TRBJ2-3	TRBV5-1
TGTGCCAGCAGTTCCCGGACAGGAACGCAGTATTTT	CASSSRTGTQYF	many	TRBD1	TRBJ2-3	TRBV12-3/TRBV12-4
TGTGCCAGCAGCTTTCTCCCCCCGGGACAGGGGGCCCACGAGCAGTACTTC	CASSFLPPGQGAHEQYF	few	TRBD1	TRBJ2-7	TRBV5-6
TGTGCCAGCAGCTTAGGTGCGGGGAGGGAGACAGATACGCAGTATTTT	CASSLGAGRETDTQYF	few	TRBD2	TRBJ2-3	TRBV11-2
TGTGCCATCAGTGAGTCCCTGGGCGAGCAGTACTTC	CAISESLGEQYF	NA	NA	TRBJ2-7	TRBV10-3
TGTGCCAGCAGTGAATGGGGTAGCGGACATCAAGAGACCCAGTACTTC	CASSEWGSGHQETQYF	NA	NA	TRBJ2-5	TRBV2
TGTGCCAGCAGCTTAGTGGTGGATGGGGGGTCCACCGGGGAGCTGTTTTTT	CASSLVVDGGSTGELFF	NA	NA	TRBJ2-2	TRBV7-6